A selection of T cell receptor beta chains follows, all from one sample in a study of naive and memory T cell subsets. A single record per CDR3 protein comes from TCRdb applying MiXCR to the UMI-ligation and nested PCR reads. This repertoire shows 150,000 or so distinct CDR3 sequences, over 15% found once; its top ten account for just over 0.14%. Sequencing was done on a sample of naive CD4+ T cells from blood. The source is a human donor in good health. Each CDR3 is given with its conserved first and last residue. The D gene is left open where the match is weak. Some rows have no size entry. The others give once, few or many, or a class for an expanded clone.

D gene,clone size,V gene,J gene,CDR3 DNA,CDR3 protein
TRBD1,many,TRBV4-2,TRBJ2-1,TGTGCCAGCAGCCAAGTAGGACAGGGGGGAAAGGGCTCCTACAATGAGCAGTTCTTC,CASSQVGQGGKGSYNEQFF
.,.,TRBV12-3/TRBV12-4,TRBJ1-1,TGTGCCAGCAGTTTGGGGGGGAGCGCGAACACTGAAGCTTTCTTT,CASSLGGSANTEAFF
TRBD1,.,TRBV5-1,TRBJ1-2,TGCGCCAGCAGCTTGACCGGGACAGGGGACGGCTACACCTTC,CASSLTGTGDGYTF
TRBD1,.,TRBV4-3,TRBJ2-4,TGCGCCAGCAGCCAGACAGGGGGGGACATTCAGTACTTC,CASSQTGGDIQYF
TRBD1,few,TRBV15,TRBJ1-5,TGTGCCACCAGCACCGGGACAGGGGGCAATCAGCCCCAGCATTTT,CATSTGTGGNQPQHF
TRBD1,.,TRBV6-6,TRBJ2-7,TGTGCCAGCAGTTACTCGCGACAGGGGTACTACGAGCAGTACTTC,CASSYSRQGYYEQYF
.,.,TRBV16,TRBJ1-5,TGTGCCAGCAGTCCTACACAGGCGAACAATCAGCCCCAGCATTTT,CASSPTQANNQPQHF
.,.,TRBV20-1,TRBJ2-5,TGCAGTGCTATGACCCCCGACCTACCCTCGGCCCAGTACTTC,CSAMTPDLPSAQYF
TRBD2,.,TRBV2,TRBJ2-5,TGTGCCAGCCATTTCTACTCGGGAGGCCAAGAGACCCAGTACTTC,CASHFYSGGQETQYF
.,few,TRBV7-2,TRBJ1-2,TGTGCCAGCAGCTTCCCAGGGGCGCCTCCGAGTAACTATGGCTACACCTTC,CASSFPGAPPSNYGYTF
.,few,TRBV28,TRBJ1-4,TGTGCCAGCAGTTTAGATGGGGCGAACAGAAATGAAAAACTGTTTTTT,CASSLDGANRNEKLFF
.,.,TRBV19,TRBJ2-1,TGTGCCAGTAGTATAGCAAGACACAATGAGCAGTTCTTC,CASSIARHNEQFF
TRBD2,few,TRBV20-1,TRBJ2-5,TGCAGTGCTCGCCCGGGACTAGCGGGAGGGCATCGCGAGACCCAGTACTTC,CSARPGLAGGHRETQYF
.,.,TRBV30,TRBJ1-1,TGTGCCTGGAGTGTTGGCGGTGGGGGAACTGAAGCTTTCTTT,CAWSVGGGGTEAFF
.,.,TRBV5-1,TRBJ2-5,TGCGCCAGCAGCTTGGGACAGGGAGGACCAGAGACCCAGTACTTC,CASSLGQGGPETQYF
.,.,TRBV7-2,TRBJ1-6,TGTGCCAGCAGCCCTACCGAGGCGTCCTATAATTCACCCCTCCACTTT,CASSPTEASYNSPLHF
TRBD2,few,TRBV29-1,TRBJ2-3,TGCAGCGTTGGGGCCAGCGGGAGGTCTGATACGCAGTATTTT,CSVGASGRSDTQYF
.,few,TRBV9,TRBJ2-3,TGTGCCAGCAGCGTGGGAACGAGAGATACGCAGTATTTT,CASSVGTRDTQYF
TRBD2,.,TRBV20-1,TRBJ2-3,TGCAGTGCTACCGCGACTAGCGGGATAGATACGCAGTATTTT,CSATATSGIDTQYF
.,.,TRBV6-2/TRBV6-3,TRBJ1-2,TGTGCCAGCAGGCCTGACTGCTATGGCTACACCTTC,CASRPDCYGYTF
.,.,TRBV7-2,TRBJ2-3,TGTGCCAGCAGCTTCGCCCTCCGGGCAGATACGCAGTATTTT,CASSFALRADTQYF
.,few,TRBV9,TRBJ1-3,TGTGCCAGCAGCGTAGCAGGGAACGGAAACACCATATATTTT,CASSVAGNGNTIYF
.,.,TRBV21-1,TRBJ2-7,TGTGCCAGCAGCCCCCAAAAGATACGGGACAGCTCCTACGAGCAGTACTTC,CASSPQKIRDSSYEQYF
.,many,TRBV12-3/TRBV12-4,TRBJ2-7,TGTGCCAGCAGGACAGGCGCCTACGAGCAGTACTTC,CASRTGAYEQYF
.,.,TRBV28,TRBJ2-2,TGTGCCAGCAGCCCCGCCCCGGGACAAGGAACCGGGGAGCTGTTTTTT,CASSPAPGQGTGELFF
.,few,TRBV28,TRBJ2-5,TGTGCCAGCAGCCAACAATCTTTGACCCAAGAGACCCAGTACTTC,CASSQQSLTQETQYF
TRBD2,few,TRBV20-1,TRBJ2-3,TGCAGTGCTAGAGACCTAGCGGGAGAAAGTGCAGATACGCAGTATTTT,CSARDLAGESADTQYF
TRBD1,.,TRBV12-3/TRBV12-4,TRBJ1-1,TGTGCCAGCAGGCCTGGGACAGAGGTCACTGAAGCTTTCTTT,CASRPGTEVTEAFF
.,.,TRBV6-5,TRBJ2-7,TGTGCCAGCAGTTACCCAAGCGGGCCAACCTACGAGCAGTACTTC,CASSYPSGPTYEQYF
.,many,TRBV7-2,TRBJ2-7,TGTGCCAGCAGTCTCCTCTCAGACGGCCCCGAGCAGTACTTC,CASSLLSDGPEQYF
.,.,TRBV5-1,TRBJ1-1,TGCGCCAGCATCCGGGACACACTGAACACTGAAGCTTTCTTT,CASIRDTLNTEAFF
.,few,TRBV20-1,TRBJ1-5,TGCAGTGCAAACCCTACAGGGTACAGCAATCAGCCCCAGCATTTT,CSANPTGYSNQPQHF
TRBD2,.,TRBV27,TRBJ2-2,TGTGCCAGCAGAACCGGGACTAGCGGGATCGGGGAGCTGTTTTTT,CASRTGTSGIGELFF
TRBD2,.,TRBV10-3,TRBJ2-3,TGTGCCATCAGTGAGGGACCTAGCGGGAGTACTGATACGCAGTATTTT,CAISEGPSGSTDTQYF
.,few,TRBV7-9,TRBJ1-1,TGTGCCAGCAGCTTAGTTCTTGAAGCTTTCTTT,CASSLVLEAFF
TRBD2,.,TRBV20-1,TRBJ2-1,TGCAGTGCTAGAGCCTGGGACTACTACAATGAGCAGTTCTTC,CSARAWDYYNEQFF
.,few,TRBV7-2,TRBJ2-5,TGTGCCAGCAGCTTAGGGAGAGAGACCCAGTACTTC,CASSLGRETQYF
.,few,TRBV6-2/TRBV6-3,TRBJ2-1,TGTGCCAGCAGTTACACCGGGCCTTCCTACAATGAGCAGTTCTTC,CASSYTGPSYNEQFF
.,few,TRBV7-2,TRBJ2-4,TGTGCCAGCAGCTCGCCTAGTTCCATTCAGTACTTC,CASSSPSSIQYF
TRBD1,.,TRBV6-5,TRBJ1-5,TGTGCCAGCAGACCCGGGGACAGCACCAATCAGCCCCAGCATTTT,CASRPGDSTNQPQHF
.,.,TRBV4-2,TRBJ1-1,TGTGCCAGCAGCCAATACAGGCTACTTGAGAACACTGAAGCTTTCTTT,CASSQYRLLENTEAFF
TRBD1,many,TRBV28,TRBJ2-5,TGTGCCAGCAGTTTCCTGACAGGGGGCGGGGAGACCCAGTACTTC,CASSFLTGGGETQYF
.,.,TRBV21-1,TRBJ2-3,TGTGCCAGCAGCAGAAAACTAGCGGCTGGCACAGATACGCAGTATTTT,CASSRKLAAGTDTQYF
TRBD1,.,TRBV5-1,TRBJ2-7,TGCGCCAGCAGCTCCCGGGACAGCACCTACGAGCAGTACTTC,CASSSRDSTYEQYF
TRBD2,few,TRBV7-2,TRBJ2-5,TGTGCCAGCAGCTCTACCTTAGCGGGAGGAGAGACCCAGTACTTC,CASSSTLAGGETQYF
TRBD1,few,TRBV29-1,TRBJ1-5,TGCAGCGTTGGGGGACAGGGTCTACAGCCCCAGCATTTT,CSVGGQGLQPQHF
.,.,TRBV5-1,TRBJ2-7,TGCGCCAGCAGCTTCGGAGGGGGTGCCTACGAGCAGTACTTC,CASSFGGGAYEQYF
.,few,TRBV6-5,TRBJ2-7,TGTGCCAGCAGTTACTCCCCGACAGGAGGAGTTTACGAGCAGTACTTC,CASSYSPTGGVYEQYF
.,.,TRBV7-2,TRBJ2-1,TGTGCCAGCAGCTTAGAGACCGCGACTGAGCAGTTCTTC,CASSLETATEQFF